This TCR beta chain was obtained from a study of T cell repertoires in cytomegalovirus infection. Study background: Public TCR beta signatures provided an indication of both CMV infection and a matching HLA type.

V lost 6 bases and J lost 2, with 16 bases in between. The CDR3 contains 16 residues. TCRdb processed the reads anew with MiXCR; each CDR3 protein has one entry. The table shows roughly 760,000 distinct CDR3 sequences, with roughly 36% occurring only once. Findings and caveats of the study: Predominance within the ex vivo response was attributable to HLA-C-restricted CMV-specific TCR beta clonotypes.

Only a few counts were recorded for this clonotype. Its antigen is as yet unknown. The sequence derives from a human donor in good health (CMV status not recorded). Some clones in this sample may be carry-over from other donors' samples. The genes are TRBV12-3 or TRBV12-4 and TRBJ2-2; tentatively, D is TRBD2 (5 bases). Material for sequencing was PBMCs. The CDR3 loop reads CASRRIRGANTGELFF. DNA for the CDR3: TGTGCCAGCAGACGAATCCGGGGTGCCAACACCGGGGAGCTGTTTTTT.